This T cell receptor (beta chain) was observed in a study of low-dose radiotherapy and immunotherapy resistance in tumors. Study in general: Treatment of Cohort 1 consisted of 0.5 Gy per fraction every 2 weeks, adding up to 6.5 Gy. Patients received cyclophosphamide 200 mg/m2 intravenously every two weeks, the day before radiation-immunotherapy.

This clonotype was seen once. Because the CDR3's place on the DNA is in doubt, the DNA is left out and the CDR3 is given as listed by TCRdb. Time point in this sample: before trial treatment. TRAV- and TRBV-specific primers were used for first-strand cDNA, which covered alpha and beta chains. Both a constant-region primer and a V-primer adapter served to amplify TCRs across roughly 20 PCR cycles. In vitro transcription amplified the mRNA that had been isolated. TCRdb used MiXCR to reprocess the reads, holding one entry per CDR3 protein. This repertoire shows more than 45,000 distinct CDR3 sequences, 20% to 25% found once; its top ten account for 5.5% to 6.5%. The clonotype comes from a male donor with prostate cancer. The sample was PBMCs, taken before treatment.

This CDR3 reads CASSLGASRAGLGELFFFF. The chain joins TRBV11-2 to TRBJ2-2; the table names TRBD1, a call not compared with the DNA. Germline CDR1 and CDR2: SGHAT and FQNNGV. Termini included, the CDR3 measures 19 amino acids.